Below, 31 T cell receptor beta chains from the same sample are listed, as sequenced in a study of shared clonotypes between healthy human individuals. The method was immunoSEQ multiplex PCR; TCRdb's version includes in-frame clones alone and lacks a portion of them. The table shows some 580,000 clones, with more than 95% occurring only once. The sample consisted of naive CD4+ T cells sorted from blood. Subset denoted: CD45RA+ positively selected. All receptors derive from a woman aged 30 to 39 in good health.

The rearrangement joins TRBV29-1 to TRBJ2-7, with TRBD2 matching over 8 bases. The CDR3 is made up of 13 amino acids. Germline CDR1 reads SQVTM; CDR2 reads ANQGSEA. The V and J ends lost 6 bases and 3 bases, in that order; junction bases with no gene match: 7. For the CDR3, the DNA is TGCAGCGTGTCCGGGACTAGTCTCTACGAGCAGTACTTC. Residues: CSVSGTSLYEQYF.

The chain uses TRBV5-4 and TRBJ2-3, with D possibly being TRBD1 or TRBD2 (5 bases each). Germline V gene sequence: CDR1 SGHNT, CDR2 YYREEE (reference sequence). V dropped 3 bases and J dropped 1 base, with 15 bases sitting between them. The CDR3 is made up of 16 amino acids. CDR3 sequence (DNA): TGTGCCAGCAGCTCAGGCCGGGACGGAGGCACAGATACGCAGTATTTT. Encoded protein: CASSSGRDGGTDTQYF.

The chain links TRBV5-1 to TRBJ2-2, with 7 positions matching TRBD1. After removal of 4 bases from V and 7 bases from J, the junction contained 13 bases not matched to a gene. CDR1 SGHRS and CDR2 YFSETQ come from the germline V gene. This CDR3 contains 16 residues. The CDR3 bases are TGCGCCAGCAGCCCCGTAACAGGGGCGCAGAACGGGGAGCTGTTTTTT. Its protein is CASSPVTGAQNGELFF.

This chain joins TRBV2 and TRBJ2-3, with D perhaps TRBD1 or TRBD2 (5 bases each). This CDR3 is built from 13 residues. CDR1 SNHLY and CDR2 FYNNEI come from the germline V gene. V shed 7 bases and J shed 1 base, with 9 bases lying between them. The CDR3 here is CASTEGRTDTQYF. For the CDR3, the DNA is TGTGCCAGCACCGAGGGACGCACAGATACGCAGTATTTT.

The DNA of the CDR3 is TGTGCCAGCAGCGTAGAAGTGACCTCAAGCTCCTACGAGCAGTACTTC. Amino acid sequence: CASSVEVTSSSYEQYF. V and J are TRBV9 and TRBJ2-7; D is unresolved. Germline assignment: CDR1 SGDLS and CDR2 YYNGEE. Trimming removed 0 bases from V and 0 bases from J, with 13 bases in between. The CDR3 runs 16 residues.

A remark on this clone: Other DNA sequences from this sample encode an identical CDR3 as well. The chain employs TRBV7-2 and TRBJ2-5; 7 bases are a match to TRBD2. Germline V lookup: CDR1 SGHTA, CDR2 FQGNSA. The CDR3 spans 14 residues. V lost 6 bases, J lost 5 bases, and 9 bases stayed unmatched. CDR3: CASRRTGGRETQYF. The CDR3 DNA reads TGTGCCAGCAGGAGGACGGGGGGTCGGGAGACCCAGTACTTC. Full variable domain (remainder filled in from reference TRBV7-2 and TRBJ2-5): GAGVSQSPSNKVTEKGKDVELRCDPISGHTALYWYRQSLGQGLEFLIYFQGNSAPDKSGLPSDRFSAERTGGSVSTLTIQRTQQEDSAVYLCASRRTGGRETQYFGPGTRLLVL.

The chain couples TRBV6-5 to TRBJ1-2; D is uncertain. The V end was cut by 5 bases, the J end by 6 bases, with 7 bases between. This CDR3 is built from 11 residues. Germline values: CDR1 MNHEY, CDR2 SVGAGI. The CDR3 spells CASSPSDGYTF. As DNA, the CDR3 is TGTGCCAGCAGTCCTAGCGATGGCTACACCTTC.

This chain links TRBV13 with TRBJ1-1, with unresolved D. This CDR3 region has 15 residues. Germline-derived CDR1 and CDR2 are PRHDT and FYEKMQ (reference sequence). The V end was cut by 0 bases, the J end by 0 bases, with 8 bases between. The CDR3 region is CASSLGLLMNTEAFF. The CDR3, as DNA: TGTGCCAGCAGCTTAGGCCTCCTAATGAACACTGAAGCTTTCTTT.

This rearrangement joins TRBV15 to TRBJ2-1; TRBD2 matches 10 bases. The CDR3 sequence is 16 residues long. Germline CDR1 is LNHNV and CDR2 is YYDKDF (reference sequence). Germline trimming cut 1 base from V and 5 bases from J; bases unmatched to any gene: 5. Written as DNA, the CDR3 is TGTGCCACCAGCAGAGTGGGACTAGCGCCCGACAATGAGCAGTTCTTC. Translating gives CATSRVGLAPDNEQFF.

The chain couples TRBV25-1 to TRBJ2-5; D is undetermined. Germline V gene sequence: CDR1 MGHDK, CDR2 SYGVNS. Deletions cut 2 bases from V and 1 base from J, with 8 bases between. CDR3 size: 14 residues. CDR3 coding DNA: TGTGCCAGCAGTGAACGACGGACCCAAGAGACCCAGTACTTC. As protein: CASSERRTQETQYF.

The chain joins TRBV10-1 to TRBJ2-1, with TRBD2 matching over 7 bases. J lost 3 bases, V lost 0 bases, and 8 bases had no gene match. Germline CDR1 WNHNN, CDR2 SYGVQD (reference sequence). There are 17 residues in the CDR3. This CDR3 is CASSESGRETIYNEQFF. The DNA of the CDR3 is TGCGCCAGCAGTGAGTCGGGGCGGGAGACAATCTACAATGAGCAGTTCTTC.

The rearrangement joins TRBV6-5 to TRBJ1-2; perhaps TRBD1 as D (5 bases). Trimming took off 2 bases at V and 7 bases at J, with 17 bases between the two ends. The CDR3 has 15 amino acids. Germline values: CDR1 MNHEY, CDR2 SVGAGI. Written as DNA, the CDR3 is TGTGCCAGCAGTTACGGTCCTCGGGGGGGAACTGGCTACACCTTC. Amino acid sequence: CASSYGPRGGTGYTF.

The CDR3 bases are TGTGCCAGCACCACCTTGGCGGGGGGGAACACCGGGGAGCTGTTTTTT. Protein product: CASTTLAGGNTGELFF. V and J are TRBV7-9 and TRBJ2-2; 8 nucleotides agree with TRBD2. The germline CDR1 and CDR2 sequences are SEHNR and FQNEAQ (reference sequence). The V and J ends lost 7 bases and 1 base, in that order; junction bases with no gene match: 8. The CDR3 runs to 16 residues.

The V and J genes are TRBV29-1 and TRBJ2-5, with TRBD1 identical over 8 bases. CDR3 length: 13 residues. Germline V lookup: CDR1 SQVTM, CDR2 ANQGSEA. The V gene end was trimmed by 4 bases and the J gene end by 5 bases; junction bases not matched to a gene: 6. The CDR3 is CSVGGRGLETQYF. CDR3 nucleotides: TGCAGCGTTGGTGGCAGGGGGCTGGAGACCCAGTACTTC.

This clone appeared a single time. This chain joins TRBV27 and TRBJ2-1; TRBD1 aligns across 8 bases. Germline CDR1 is MNHEY and CDR2 is SMNVEV (reference sequence). The CDR3 loop spans 13 amino acids. Trimming took 4 bases from V and 8 from J; bases not matched to a gene: 4. The CDR3 DNA reads as TGTGCCAGCAGTTCCGGACAGGGTTATGAGCAGTTCTTC. The encoded protein is CASSSGQGYEQFF.

In its sample, this clone was seen once. The chain links TRBV28 to TRBJ1-2; a weak D match, TRBD1 (6 bases). The CDR3 runs 16 residues. Germline-derived CDR1 and CDR2 are MDHEN and SYDVKM. V lost 2 bases, J lost 1 base, and 14 bases lay in between. This CDR3 is CASSLGGQPRNYGYTF. CDR3 sequence (DNA): TGTGCCAGCAGTTTAGGAGGACAGCCCCGTAACTATGGCTACACCTTC.

The chain has TRBV4-1 and TRBJ2-5, with D perhaps TRBD1 (5 bases). V was clipped by 5 bases and J by 3 bases, with 10 bases between them. Germline lookup yields CDR1 MGHRA and CDR2 YSYEKL. The CDR3 extends over 13 amino acids. In nucleotides, the CDR3 is TGCGCCAGCAGCAAGACAGACGAAGAGACCCAGTACTTC. Amino acid sequence: CASSKTDEETQYF.

The chain carries TRBV6-5 and TRBJ2-7; either TRBD1 or TRBD2 may fit D (5 bases each). V was pared by 2 bases and J by 5 bases, with 10 bases between. CDR1 is MNHEY, CDR2 SVGAGI, per germline. The CDR3 is made up of 13 amino acids. The DNA of the CDR3 is TGTGCCAGCAGTTACGAGGGGTACAACGAGCAGTACTTC. Translating it yields CASSYEGYNEQYF.

The V call is TRBV7-2, the J call TRBJ2-7; the D gene could be TRBD1 or TRBD2 (6 bases each). The CDR3 length is 15 residues. Trimming removed 5 bases at V and 0 bases at J, with 14 bases between. Germline V gene lookup returns CDR1 SGHTA and CDR2 FQGNSA. The CDR3 sequence is CASSVGGISSYEQYF. CDR3 in DNA: TGTGCCAGCAGCGTAGGGGGGATAAGCTCCTACGAGCAGTACTTC.

The gene calls are TRBV6-1 and TRBJ2-7; D is perhaps TRBD1 (6 bases). The CDR3 contains 11 residues. Germline lookup yields CDR1 MNHNS and CDR2 SASEGT. Trimming took 6 bases from V and 5 from J, leaving 8 bases between them. DNA for the CDR3: TGTGCCAGCAGAAACAGGGACGAGCAGTACTTC. It specifies CASRNRDEQYF.

The V call is TRBV5-1, the J call TRBJ1-2, with no clear D. Germline CDR1 and CDR2: SGHRS and YFSETQ. With 1 base removed from V and 3 bases from J, the gap between germline ends came to 7 bases. The CDR3 is made up of 13 amino acids. CDR3: CASSLQADYGYTF. CDR3 nucleotides: TGCGCCAGCAGCTTGCAGGCAGACTATGGCTACACCTTC. Using reference TRBV5-1 and TRBJ1-2 for the parts outside the CDR3, the full variable domain is KAGVTQTPRYLIKTRGQQVTLSCSPISGHRSVSWYQQTPGQGLQFLFEYFSETQRNKGNFPGRFSGRQFSNSRSEMNVSTLELGDSALYLCASSLQADYGYTFGSGTRLTVV.

The rearrangement links TRBV19 to TRBJ1-5, with D perhaps matching TRBD1 (5 bases). Trimming removed 5 bases at V and 6 bases at J, with 20 bases between. The CDR3 runs 16 residues. Looked up from germline, CDR1 is LNHDA and CDR2 is SQIVND (reference sequence). For the CDR3, the DNA is TGTGCCAGTAGTCCCCCGCTCGGGGAGAGGGGTCAGCCCCAGCATTTT. Protein: CASSPPLGERGQPQHF.

J is TRBJ2-7 and V is TRBV2, with D perhaps matching TRBD1 (6 bases). Germline CDR1 SNHLY, CDR2 FYNNEI. Trimming cost V 6 bases and J 7 bases, with 13 bases left between them. The CDR3 is 12 amino acids. The CDR3 sequence: CASRAEDREQYF. CDR3 bases: TGTGCCAGCAGGGCGGAAGACAGGGAGCAGTACTTC. The variable domain in full, completed from reference TRBV2 and TRBJ2-7, reads EPEVTQTPSHQVTQMGQEVILRCVPISNHLYFYWYRQILGQKVEFLVSFYNNEISEKSEIFDDQFSVERPDGSNFTLKIRSTKLEDSAMYFCASRAEDREQYFGPGTRLTVT.

The chain uses TRBV6-5 and TRBJ2-1, with TRBD2 matching over 9 bases. V shed 2 bases, J shed 8 bases, and the junction held 7 bases outside the gene matches. The CDR3 spans 15 residues. Per the germline V gene, CDR1 is MNHEY and CDR2 is SVGAGI. The CDR3 sequence: CASSYGAGGGYEQFF. The CDR3 DNA sequence: TGTGCCAGCAGTTACGGAGCGGGAGGAGGGTATGAGCAGTTCTTC.

The CDR3 protein is CASNPHLNTEAFF. The CDR3 bases are TGTGCCAGCAATCCACATTTGAACACTGAAGCTTTCTTT. The chain is built from TRBV28 and TRBJ1-1, with unresolved D. Per germline, CDR1 MDHEN and CDR2 SYDVKM. Trimming removed 7 bases at V and 0 bases at J, with 9 bases between. The CDR3 covers 13 residues.

This chain joins TRBV19 and TRBJ1-6, with 7 bases that match TRBD1. Germline CDR1 reads LNHDA; CDR2 reads SQIVND (reference sequence). CDR3 length: 16 residues. V was clipped by 3 bases and J by 9 bases; unmatched bases: 11. The CDR3 reads CASSITRTGGGSPLHF. The CDR3 nucleotides read TGTGCCAGTAGTATTACGAGGACAGGTGGCGGTTCACCCCTCCACTTT.

The chain couples TRBV19 to TRBJ1-2; 9 bases are shared with TRBD1. Germline-derived CDR1 and CDR2 are LNHDA and SQIVND (reference sequence). The junction had 5 bases not matched to a gene; V was cut back by 5 bases and J by 4 bases. The CDR3 covers 14 residues. CDR3 DNA: TGTGCCAGTAGTCGGGACAGGGCTATCTATGGCTACACCTTC. Translating it yields CASSRDRAIYGYTF.

The V call is TRBV6-1, the J call TRBJ2-5; no clear D gene. Germline CDR1 and CDR2: MNHNS and SASEGT. Deletions cut 8 bases from V and 4 bases from J, with 20 bases between. The CDR3 loop spans 15 amino acids. The CDR3 reads CASQLLSSLRETQYF. The CDR3 region has the DNA TGTGCCAGCCAACTCCTCAGCTCCCTCAGAGAGACCCAGTACTTC.

This chain's CDR3 is CASSPSGRAYNEQFF. The CDR3 nucleotides are TGCGCCAGCAGTCCCAGCGGGAGGGCCTACAATGAGCAGTTCTTC. J is TRBJ2-1 and V is TRBV10-1; 10 bases line up with TRBD2. This CDR3 has 15 residues. Germline CDR1 WNHNN, CDR2 SYGVQD (reference sequence). With V trimmed by 5 bases and J by 2 bases, 3 bases remained unmatched.

The chain couples TRBV20-1 to TRBJ2-3, with no clear D. There are 11 residues in the CDR3. Germline V gene data show CDR1 as DFQATT and CDR2 as SNEGSKA (reference sequence). V dropped 5 bases and J dropped 3 bases, with 6 bases sitting between them. The CDR3 DNA is TGCAGTGCTCACAGTACAGATACGCAGTATTTT. This codes for CSAHSTDTQYF.

The chain has TRBV18 and TRBJ1-1; no reliable D call. The germline V and J ends were trimmed by 4 bases and 1 base, with 7 bases remaining between them. Germline-derived CDR1 and CDR2 are KGHSH and LQKENI. The CDR3 is made up of 13 amino acids. CDR3 nucleotides: TGTGCCAGCTCACGGGTTGAGAACACTGAAGCTTTCTTT. Its protein product is CASSRVENTEAFF.